The 30 T cell receptor beta chains below were found in one sample sequenced in a study of blood T cell repertoires in COVID-19. Profiled with immunoSEQ multiplex PCR; TCRdb holds only in-frame clones, not every one. Among a few hundred thousand clones listed, approximately 90% were seen once. The sequenced sample was PBMCs or T cells enriched from blood (not recorded which). The source is a woman in her 40s who had been exposed to COVID-19.

Regarding this clone: The sample contains more than one DNA sequence encoding this CDR3. The V and J genes are TRBV19 and TRBJ2-7, with D unresolved. The V gene lost 3 bases and the J gene lost 3 bases, with 6 bases spanning the gap. In germline, CDR1 is LNHDA, CDR2 SQIVND (reference sequence). This CDR3 is built from 12 residues. Here the CDR3 reads CASSIPGYEQYF. In DNA, the CDR3 is TGTGCCAGTAGTATCCCCGGCTACGAGCAGTACTTC.

CDR3 DNA sequence: TGTGCCAGCAGCCACGAGGCGAACACTGAAGCTTTCTTT. Its translation is CASSHEANTEAFF. V and J are TRBV14 and TRBJ1-1, with no clear D. The CDR3 length is 13 residues. Germline CDR1 SGHDN, CDR2 FVKESK. Trimming cost V 3 bases and J 1 base, with 6 bases left between them.

This chain joins TRBV5-5 and TRBJ2-2; 10 nucleotides agree with TRBD1. Germline CDR1 and CDR2: SGHKS and YYEKEE (reference sequence). The CDR3 runs 15 residues. Trimming removed 7 bases from V and 5 bases from J; junction bases left unmatched: 8. CDR3 sequence reads: CASGFGTGETGELFF. The CDR3 nucleotides read TGTGCCAGCGGTTTCGGGACAGGGGAAACCGGGGAGCTGTTTTTT.

This clone was observed a handful of times. The chain is built from TRBV2 and TRBJ1-1; tentatively, D is TRBD1 (6 bases). This CDR3 has 14 residues. V lost 2 bases and J lost 6, with 13 bases in between. Germline V lookup: CDR1 SNHLY, CDR2 FYNNEI. In DNA form, the CDR3 reads TGTGCCAGCAGTGAAACAGGGATTAGCGCTGAAGCTTTCTTT. This codes for CASSETGISAEAFF.

V is TRBV11-1 and J is TRBJ1-4; D ambiguous. CDR3 length equals 14 residues. The V gene lost 5 bases and the J gene lost 8 bases, with 15 bases spanning the gap. CDR1 and CDR2 (germline): SGHAT, FQDESV (reference sequence). The CDR3 loop reads CASSHGVANEKLFF. In nucleotides, the CDR3 is TGTGCCAGCAGCCATGGAGTCGCGAACGAAAAACTGTTTTTT.

The V call is TRBV29-1, the J call TRBJ1-1; 7 nucleotides line up with TRBD1. Germline assignment: CDR1 SQVTM and CDR2 ANQGSEA. The CDR3 has 15 amino acids. The trim removed 3 bases at V and 1 base at J, leaving 8 bases unmatched. CDR3 sequence reads: CSVESDRRPNTEAFF. Written as DNA, the CDR3 is TGCAGCGTTGAGTCGGACAGGAGGCCGAACACTGAAGCTTTCTTT.

The chain employs TRBV5-1 and TRBJ2-3, with a weak D call TRBD2 (6 bases). Germline V gene data show CDR1 as SGHRS and CDR2 as YFSETQ. CDR3 length: 14 amino acids. The V end was cut by 7 bases, the J end by 0 bases, with 12 bases between. CDR3 in DNA: TGCGCCAGCGCCCGGGGGACTAGCACAGATACGCAGTATTTT. It translates to CASARGTSTDTQYF.

The chain is built from TRBV5-1 and TRBJ1-2; D is ambiguous. This CDR3 is 13 amino acids long. The germline V gene encodes CDR1 SGHRS and CDR2 YFSETQ. Trimming left V 4 bases short and J 5 bases short, with 12 bases between. The CDR3 reads CASSPVGGYGYTF. CDR3 DNA: TGCGCCAGCAGCCCGGTGGGCGGGTATGGCTACACCTTC.

This chain uses TRBV5-4 with TRBJ1-1, with D perhaps TRBD1 (6 bases). The germline CDR1 and CDR2 sequences are SGHNT and YYREEE (reference sequence). Deletions cut 4 bases from V and 1 base from J, with 14 bases between. This CDR3 is built from 15 residues. This CDR3 reads CASSIGGGSNTEAFF. The DNA for the CDR3 is TGTGCCAGCAGCATTGGGGGGGGCTCGAACACTGAAGCTTTCTTT.

The rearrangement links TRBV3-1 (or the pseudogene TRBV3-2) to TRBJ1-3; D gene unclear. Germline loops: CDR1 LGHDT, CDR2 YNNKEL (reference sequence). This CDR3 has 15 residues. V dropped 2 bases and J dropped 0 bases, with 8 bases sitting between them. For the CDR3, the DNA is TGTGCCAGCAGCCAAACAACTAGCTCTGGAAACACCATATATTTT. Protein: CASSQTTSSGNTIYF.

The rearrangement joins TRBV7-9 to TRBJ1-1; D not resolved. The V gene lost 5 bases and the J gene lost 4 bases, with 14 bases spanning the gap. Germline V gene sequence: CDR1 SEHNR, CDR2 FQNEAQ (reference sequence). The CDR3 consists of 14 residues. This CDR3 is CASSLGIGGTEAFF. DNA for the CDR3: TGTGCCAGCAGCCTAGGGATCGGAGGCACTGAAGCTTTCTTT.

This rearrangement joins TRBV29-1 to TRBJ1-2; no clear D. Trimming shortened V by 2 bases and J by 8 bases, and 15 bases separated the two germline ends. Looked up from germline, CDR1 is SQVTM and CDR2 is ANQGSEA. The CDR3 is made up of 13 amino acids. CDR3 loop: CSVERLAGNGYTF. The CDR3 DNA reads TGCAGCGTTGAAAGGTTGGCAGGTAACGGCTACACCTTC. Full variable domain (outside the CDR3, taken from reference TRBV29-1 and TRBJ1-2): SAVISQKPSRDICQRGTSLTIQCQVDSQVTMMFWYRQQPGQSLTLIATANQGSEATYESGFVIDKFPISRPNLTFSTLTVSNMSPEDSSIYLCSVERLAGNGYTFGSGTRLTVV.

The V gene is TRBV3-1 (or the pseudogene TRBV3-2), the J gene TRBJ1-1; no definite D call. CDR3 length: 16 amino acids. Germline V gene sequence: CDR1 LGHDT, CDR2 YNNKEL (reference sequence). V was clipped by 4 bases and J by 3 bases, with 18 bases between them. The chain's CDR3 is CASSPRAKGLDTEAFF. The CDR3 nucleotides read TGTGCCAGCAGCCCGCGGGCCAAAGGGCTCGACACTGAAGCTTTCTTT.

The chain is built from TRBV7-2 and TRBJ1-4, with 11 positions matching TRBD1. V lost 5 bases to trimming and J lost 8 bases; unmatched junction nucleotides: 13. The CDR3 is made up of 17 amino acids. Germline CDR1 reads SGHTA; CDR2 reads FQGNSA. DNA for the CDR3: TGTGCCAGCAGCGCGAGCCCGCCCGGGACAGGGGGAGAAAAACTGTTTTTT. This translates into CASSASPPGTGGEKLFF.

The V and J genes are TRBV5-1 and TRBJ2-1; 11 bases line up with TRBD1. Germline trimming cut 4 bases from V and 6 bases from J; bases unmatched to any gene: 6. The germline gives CDR1 SGHRS, CDR2 YFSETQ. The CDR3 spans 15 residues. CDR3 sequence: CASSRTGGAGNEQFF. The CDR3 DNA sequence: TGCGCCAGCAGCCGGACAGGGGGCGCGGGCAATGAGCAGTTCTTC.

The chain recombines TRBV30 with TRBJ2-7; TRBD1 agrees at 8 bases. The germline gives CDR1 GTSNPN, CDR2 SVGIG (reference sequence). Trimming removed 1 base from V and 3 bases from J; junction bases left unmatched: 14. CDR3 length: 17 amino acids. The CDR3 coding sequence is TGTGCCTGGAGTGAAGCCCGGACAGGGAAAAGGAGCTACGAGCAGTACTTC. Translated, it gives CAWSEARTGKRSYEQYF.

The chain couples TRBV7-8 to TRBJ1-3; D gene unclear. The V and J ends lost 0 bases and 0 bases respectively, with 9 bases between them. The CDR3 is made up of 16 amino acids. In germline, CDR1 is SGHVS, CDR2 FQNEAQ. The CDR3 loop is CASSLALAVSGNTIYF. CDR3 sequence (DNA): TGTGCCAGCAGCTTAGCGCTAGCGGTCTCTGGAAACACCATATATTTT.

This chain links TRBV9 with TRBJ2-7, with D possibly matching TRBD2 (6 bases). Per germline, CDR1 SGDLS and CDR2 YYNGEE. V lost 1 base and J 2 bases, leaving 10 bases between the germline ends. CDR3 length: 14 amino acids. Written as DNA, the CDR3 is TGTGCCAGCAGCGTAACGTCTAGCGCCTACGAGCAGTACTTC. This sequence encodes CASSVTSSAYEQYF.

The CDR3 sequence is CASRPFTGGNTEAFF. The CDR3 region has the DNA TGTGCCAGCAGACCGTTTACAGGGGGGAACACTGAAGCTTTCTTT. This chain uses TRBV2 with TRBJ1-1; TRBD1 matches at 8 bases. Germline V gene lookup returns CDR1 SNHLY and CDR2 FYNNEI. The V and J ends lost 6 bases and 1 base, in that order; junction bases with no gene match: 7. The CDR3 has 15 amino acids.

The chain is built from TRBV28 and TRBJ2-6, with a weak D call TRBD2 (5 bases). V was clipped by 5 bases and J by 1 base, with 9 bases between them. Per the germline V gene, CDR1 is MDHEN and CDR2 is SYDVKM. This CDR3 is 15 amino acids long. CDR3 sequence reads: CASSGPGSGANVLTF. CDR3 coding DNA: TGTGCCAGCAGTGGCCCGGGGTCTGGGGCCAACGTCCTGACTTTC.

The chain has TRBV2 and TRBJ1-5; 7 bases fit TRBD1. CDR1 SNHLY and CDR2 FYNNEI come from the germline V gene. The CDR3 has 13 residues. Trimming took 9 bases from V and 6 from J; bases not matched to a gene: 8. CDR3 loop: CASRDSSFQPQHF. CDR3 in DNA: TGTGCCAGTAGGGACAGTTCCTTTCAGCCCCAGCATTTT.

The chain recombines TRBV7-2 with TRBJ1-4, with 11 bases that match TRBD1. The V gene end was trimmed by 5 bases and the J gene end by 8 bases; junction bases not matched to a gene: 10. CDR1 is SGHTA, CDR2 FQGNSA, per germline. The CDR3 has 16 amino acids. CDR3 in amino acids: CASSRQSGQGGEKLFF. The CDR3 region has the DNA TGTGCCAGCAGCCGCCAATCGGGACAGGGGGGAGAAAAACTGTTTTTT. Looking up the rest from reference TRBV7-2 and TRBJ1-4 gives the full variable domain: GAGVSQSPSNKVTEKGKDVELRCDPISGHTALYWYRQSLGQGLEFLIYFQGNSAPDKSGLPSDRFSAERTGGSVSTLTIQRTQQEDSAVYLCASSRQSGQGGEKLFFGSGTQLSVL.

Note on this clone: Germline and junction disagree at one end, which may indicate a read error. The CDR3 nucleotides read TGTGCCAGCAGCCCGGGACAGGATCAACCCCAGCATTTT. This translates into CASSPGQDQPQHF. V is TRBV7-9 and J is TRBJ1-5, with 8 bases fitting TRBD1. CDR3 length: 13 residues. CDR1 SEHNR and CDR2 FQNEAQ come from the germline V gene (reference sequence).

This clone has a single count. The chain employs TRBV4-2 and TRBJ1-1; tentatively, D is TRBD1 (5 bases). V shed 0 bases and J shed 6 bases, with 11 bases lying between them. The germline CDR1 and CDR2 sequences are LGHNA and YNFKEQ. The CDR3 is 14 residues long. The CDR3 is CASSQDRVGAEAFF. DNA of the CDR3: TGTGCCAGCAGCCAAGACAGGGTCGGAGCTGAAGCTTTCTTT.

The genes are TRBV2 and TRBJ1-6, with a tentative D call TRBD1 (6 bases). The germline V and J ends were trimmed by 7 bases and 6 bases, with 16 bases remaining between them. Germline values: CDR1 SNHLY, CDR2 FYNNEI. The CDR3 runs to 15 residues. CDR3 protein: CASKILDSSNSPLHF. The DNA for the CDR3 is TGTGCCAGCAAAATACTGGACAGCAGTAATTCACCCCTCCACTTT.

This clone came up once. The rearrangement links TRBV12-3 or TRBV12-4 to TRBJ1-6; D is uncertain. The CDR3 runs 12 residues. V was pared by 6 bases and J by 7 bases, with 7 bases between. The CDR3 nucleotides are TGTGCCAGCAGCATCAGAAATTCACCCCTCCACTTT. Translated: CASSIRNSPLHF.

The V and J genes are TRBV9 and TRBJ2-3; D is possibly TRBD2 (5 bases). V was clipped by 4 bases and J by 4 bases, with 10 bases between them. Germline values: CDR1 SGDLS, CDR2 YYNGEE. The length of the CDR3 is 13 residues. This CDR3 is CASSPGISDTQYF. For the CDR3, the DNA is TGTGCCAGCAGCCCGGGGATATCAGATACGCAGTATTTT.

The chain uses TRBV30 and TRBJ1-5, with 10 bases matching TRBD1. The CDR3 is 15 residues long. Germline trimming cut 3 bases from V and 7 bases from J; bases unmatched to any gene: 9. CDR1 is GTSNPN, CDR2 SVGIG, per germline (reference sequence). As DNA, the CDR3 is TGTGCCTGGAGCGTGGGACAGGGGTTAGAACAGCCCCAGCATTTT. Its translation: CAWSVGQGLEQPQHF.

The V and J genes are TRBV2 and TRBJ1-2; 7 bases agree with TRBD1. The germline CDR1 and CDR2 sequences are SNHLY and FYNNEI. CDR3 length: 15 amino acids. V was pared by 6 bases and J by 4 bases, with 11 bases of the junction left unmatched. The CDR3 loop reads CASRGTAQRAYGYTF. The CDR3 DNA is TGTGCCAGCAGGGGGACAGCCCAGAGGGCCTATGGCTACACCTTC.

The rearrangement joins TRBV5-1 to TRBJ1-3; TRBD1 matches 8 bases. The CDR3 consists of 15 residues. V trimming: 0 bases; J trimming: 8 bases; junction bases outside the gene matches: 7. CDR1 is SGHRS and CDR2 is YFSETQ in the germline V gene. CDR3 amino acids: CASSLDGRGLDTIYF. Here the CDR3 DNA reads TGCGCCAGCAGCTTGGATGGCAGGGGGCTGGACACCATATATTTT.